The 16 T cell receptor beta chains presented below share a single source sample, sequenced in a study of T cell repertoires in cytomegalovirus infection. One entry per CDR3 protein, called by TCRdb with MiXCR from the reads. The profile shows 100,000 or so distinct CDR3 sequences, about 29% of them singletons. The antigens these receptors bind are not known. Sample: CD8+ T cells from cultured PBMCs, taken from culture after CMV antigen stimulation. These receptors came from a human donor in good health (CMV status not recorded). Some clones in this sample may be carry-over from other donors' samples.

For this clonotype: This may be a read error: a much more frequent sequence differs by one nucleotide. This chain links TRBV7-2 with TRBJ2-3; unclear D gene. Germline lookup yields CDR1 SGHTA and CDR2 FQGNSA. There are 13 residues in the CDR3. The CDR3 protein is CATSFSSTDTQYF. The CDR3 nucleotides are TGTGCCACCAGCTTCTCTAGCACAGATACGCAGTATTTT.

The chain combines TRBV20-1 with TRBJ1-4, with 8 bases aligning to TRBD1. The CDR3 is 17 residues long. The junction had 7 bases not matched to a gene; V was cut back by 0 bases and J by 1 base. Germline V lookup: CDR1 DFQATT, CDR2 SNEGSKA (reference sequence). CDR3 loop: CSARDGQGARTNEKLFF. The DNA of the CDR3 is TGCAGTGCTAGAGATGGGCAGGGGGCACGAACTAATGAAAAACTGTTTTTT.

In its sample, this clonotype was seen a few times. The chain combines TRBV28 with TRBJ2-5; a weak D match, TRBD2 (6 bases). The V and J ends lost 6 bases and 9 bases respectively, with 17 bases between them. The CDR3 runs to 13 residues. CDR1 and CDR2 (germline): MDHEN, SYDVKM. The CDR3 here is CASSNGGILAQYF. The CDR3 DNA reads as TGTGCCAGCAGCAACGGGGGTATACTGGCCCAGTACTTC.

The gene calls are TRBV12-5 and TRBJ1-2; D remains ambiguous. With 6 bases removed from V and 5 bases from J, the gap between germline ends came to 10 bases. Germline CDR1 LGHNT, CDR2 FRNRAP. This CDR3 contains 12 residues. CDR3 loop: CASGPREYGYTF. Written as DNA, the CDR3 is TGTGCTAGTGGCCCAAGGGAATATGGCTACACCTTC.

This clonotype was seen repeatedly, ten times or more. V gene TRBV10-3 combines with J gene TRBJ1-6; 8 bases align to TRBD1. Unmatched junction bases numbered 2, after V lost 0 bases and J lost 10 bases. The germline V gene encodes CDR1 ENHRY and CDR2 SYGVKD. CDR3 size: 14 residues. CDR3 region: CAISESDRGSPLHF. The CDR3 DNA is TGTGCCATCAGTGAGTCCGACAGGGGATCACCCCTCCACTTT.

The rearrangement links TRBV28 to TRBJ2-5; maybe TRBD2 (6 bases). The CDR3 has 14 amino acids. Germline V CDR1 and CDR2: MDHEN, SYDVKM. The V end was cut by 3 bases, the J end by 5 bases, with 13 bases between. The CDR3, as DNA: TGTGCCAGCAGTTTTCGGCTAGCGCACGAGACCCAGTACTTC. This codes for CASSFRLAHETQYF.

As for this clonotype: The junction and the germline gene differ at one end; a read error may be behind it. The rearrangement joins TRBV19 to TRBJ1-1, with TRBD1 as a possible D gene (5 bases). Germline CDR1 reads LNHDA; CDR2 reads SQIVND (reference sequence). CDR3 length: 14 residues. CDR3 nucleotides: TGTGCCAATAGTATGACAGTTATGAACACTGAAGCTTTCTTT. As protein: CANSMTVMNTEAFF.

This chain connects TRBV2 to TRBJ2-5, with D maybe TRBD1 (5 bases). CDR1 is SNHLY and CDR2 is FYNNEI in the germline V gene. This CDR3 contains 15 residues. The V end was cut by 6 bases, the J end by 5 bases, with 19 bases between. Written as DNA, the CDR3 is TGTGCCAGCAGCCCAGGGAATGTCCTTCCGGAGACCCAGTACTTC. This encodes CASSPGNVLPETQYF.

DNA for the CDR3: TGTGCCAGCAGCCGCCTTAGGGGGGCTAATGAGCAGTTCTTC. Its protein is CASSRLRGANEQFF. The chain has TRBV12-3 or TRBV12-4 and TRBJ2-1; D possibly matches TRBD1 or TRBD2 (6 bases each). V was clipped by 6 bases and J by 7 bases, with 16 bases between them. The CDR3 consists of 14 residues.

In this sample, this clonotype turned up a few times. The rearrangement links TRBV12-3 or TRBV12-4 to TRBJ2-1; no firm D call. The V end lost 4 bases, the J end lost 8 bases, and 12 bases lay between the germline ends. The CDR3 covers 13 residues. The CDR3 nucleotides are TGTGCCAGCAGTTCCACCCTACACCATGAGCAGTTCTTC. This encodes CASSSTLHHEQFF.

This chain links TRBV5-4 with TRBJ2-2; D is unresolved. Germline CDR1 is SGHNT and CDR2 is YYREEE (reference sequence). Trimming shortened V by 3 bases and J by 1 base, and 10 bases separated the two germline ends. There are 15 residues in the CDR3. The CDR3: CASSSISQNTGELFF. The CDR3 DNA is TGTGCCAGCAGCTCAATATCCCAGAACACCGGGGAGCTGTTTTTT. Filled out from reference TRBV5-4 and TRBJ2-2, the complete variable domain reads ETGVTQSPTHLIKTRGQQVTLRCSSQSGHNTVSWYQQALGQGPQFIFQYYREEENGRGNFPPRFSGLQFPNYSSELNVNALELDDSALYLCASSSISQNTGELFFGEGSRLTVL.

This clonotype was found a few times. The gene calls are TRBV6-5 and TRBJ1-1; D gene ambiguous. Trimming took 4 bases from V and 0 from J, leaving 9 bases between them. Germline CDR1 reads MNHEY; CDR2 reads SVGAGI. The CDR3 sequence is 14 residues long. CDR3 amino acids: CASSSPRVNTEAFF. The CDR3 region has the DNA TGTGCCAGCAGTTCCCCGCGTGTGAACACTGAAGCTTTCTTT.

The chain recombines TRBV7-9 with TRBJ1-2; 10 bases line up with TRBD1. Germline assignment: CDR1 SEHNR and CDR2 FQNEAQ (reference sequence). The CDR3 covers 17 residues. The trim removed 4 bases at V and 6 bases at J, leaving 14 bases unmatched. The CDR3 DNA reads as TGTGCCAGCAGCTCCTTCGGACAGGGGGTTTTTGGCGATGGCTACACCTTC. Translation: CASSSFGQGVFGDGYTF. Supplemented by reference TRBV7-9 and TRBJ1-2, the full variable domain reads DTGVSQNPRHKITKRGQNVTFRCDPISEHNRLYWYRQTLGQGPEFLTYFQNEAQLEKSRLLSDRFSAERPKGSFSTLEIQRTEQGDSAMYLCASSSFGQGVFGDGYTFGSGTRLTVV.

This chain connects TRBV28 to TRBJ1-1; D is undetermined. Germline values: CDR1 MDHEN, CDR2 SYDVKM. V was cut by 10 bases and J by 2 bases, with 8 bases left in between. This CDR3 has 11 amino acids. This chain's CDR3 is CATSGNTEAFF. CDR3 nucleotides: TGTGCCACTTCGGGAAACACTGAAGCTTTCTTT.

The chain joins TRBV12-3 or TRBV12-4 to TRBJ1-5; possibly TRBD1 for D (6 bases). The V end was cut by 7 bases, the J end by 7 bases, with 14 bases between. The CDR3 is 13 residues long. This chain's CDR3 is CASNYGGGQPQHF. The CDR3 nucleotides are TGTGCCAGCAATTATGGGGGGGGCCAGCCCCAGCATTTT.

The CDR3, as DNA: TGTGCCAGCAGCGTAGACTGGGGAAGTAGAGAGACCCAGTACTTC. It is translated as CASSVDWGSRETQYF. This sequence joins TRBV9 and TRBJ2-5; D is ambiguous. V gave up 0 bases and J gave up 4 bases, with 13 bases separating them. Germline CDR1 reads SGDLS; CDR2 reads YYNGEE. The CDR3 consists of 15 residues.